These 27 T cell receptor beta chains were all obtained from the same sample, sequenced in a study of T cell repertoires in cytomegalovirus infection. TCRdb recomputed calls from the reads with MiXCR, one row per CDR3 protein. The profile shows around 450,000 distinct CDR3 sequences, approximately 33% of them singletons. Material for sequencing was PBMCs. These receptor sequences come from a human donor in good health (CMV status not recorded). Some clones in this sample may be carry-over from other donors' samples.

The genes are TRBV19 and TRBJ1-4; D remains unclear. The CDR3 has 13 amino acids. Germline loops: CDR1 LNHDA, CDR2 SQIVND (reference sequence). Trimming left V 4 bases short and J 7 bases short, with 10 bases between. Here the CDR3 DNA reads TGTGCCAGTAGTAGAAAGACGGGTGAAAAACTGTTTTTT. Amino acids: CASSRKTGEKLFF.

In its sample, this clonotype was seen a few times. The chain joins TRBV15 to TRBJ2-1; no definite D call. With 8 bases removed from V and 15 bases from J, the gap between germline ends came to 8 bases. Germline V lookup: CDR1 LNHNV, CDR2 YYDKDF (reference sequence). The CDR3 covers 8 residues. In DNA form, the CDR3 reads TGTGCCACCCAGAACGGGTTCTTC. Its translation is CATQNGFF.

This clonotype was observed many times. The chain recombines TRBV7-2 with TRBJ1-2, with 8 bases identical to TRBD1. Germline loops: CDR1 SGHTA, CDR2 FQGNSA. V lost 3 bases and J lost 4; bases outside the gene matches: 7. CDR3 length: 15 residues. The CDR3 nucleotides are TGTGCCAGCAGCTTGGACAGGGCGACTATCTATGGCTACACCTTC. It yields the protein CASSLDRATIYGYTF.

This rearrangement joins TRBV5-8 to TRBJ1-6; tentative D call: TRBD1 (5 bases). CDR1 and CDR2 from the germline V gene are SGHTS and YDEGEE. The V and J ends lost 7 bases and 3 bases respectively, with 14 bases between them. The CDR3 runs to 15 residues. The CDR3 nucleotides are TGTGCCAGCCGGATAACGGGGGGCTATAATTCACCCCTCCACTTT. It is translated as CASRITGGYNSPLHF.

The chain recombines TRBV5-1 with TRBJ1-4; D remains unclear. The germline V and J ends were trimmed by 0 bases and 7 bases, with 16 bases remaining between them. In germline, CDR1 is SGHRS, CDR2 YFSETQ. This CDR3 is built from 16 residues. The CDR3 reads CASSLDAPQTGEKLFF. In nucleotides, the CDR3 is TGCGCCAGCAGCTTGGACGCCCCCCAAACGGGTGAAAAACTGTTTTTT.

To note about this clonotype: The junction and the germline gene differ at one end; a read error may be behind it. This rearrangement joins TRBV4-1 to TRBJ2-1; D is unresolved. The length of the CDR3 is 14 residues. The V gene's germline CDR1 is MGHRA and CDR2 YSYEKL. The chain's CDR3 is CASTLDSSYNEQFF. The DNA for the CDR3 is TGTGCCAGCACCCTCGATAGCTCCTACAATGAGCAGTTCTTC.

This chain links TRBV6-5 with TRBJ1-1, with 12 bases identical to TRBD1. The CDR3 is 13 residues long. CDR1 and CDR2 from the germline V gene are MNHEY and SVGAGI. Losses at the gene ends were 7 bases for V and 9 bases for J; bases not matched to a gene: 6. As DNA, the CDR3 is TGTGCCAGCAAAGGGACAGGGGGCCCGAAAGCTTTCTTT. This sequence encodes CASKGTGGPKAFF.

This clonotype was seen a handful of times. The chain has TRBV7-6 and TRBJ1-5; D remains ambiguous. The germline CDR1 and CDR2 sequences are SGHVS and FNYEAQ. V lost 5 bases and J 6 bases, leaving 11 bases between the germline ends. There are 13 residues in the CDR3. The CDR3 region is CASSLGYGQPQHF. The CDR3 DNA follows: TGTGCCAGCAGCCTGGGGTATGGTCAGCCCCAGCATTTT.

This clonotype was seen once. The J gene is TRBJ2-7, the V gene TRBV12-3 or TRBV12-4; D unclear. The CDR3 contains 12 residues. V was cut by 4 bases and J by 4 bases, with 8 bases left in between. In DNA, the CDR3 is TGTGCCAGCAGTTACGTCGGATACGAGCAGTACTTC. This gives the protein CASSYVGYEQYF.

The V gene is TRBV20-1, the J gene TRBJ2-7; tentatively, D is TRBD2 (5 bases). This CDR3 is 13 amino acids long. V lost 5 bases, J lost 7 bases, and 18 bases lay in between. From germline, CDR1 is DFQATT and CDR2 SNEGSKA (reference sequence). The CDR3 bases are TGCAGTGCTTCTCAACCTGGACGGGAAGAGCAGTACTTC. Translated: CSASQPGREEQYF.

The V call is TRBV4-1, the J call TRBJ2-1, with 9 bases identical to TRBD2. There are 15 residues in the CDR3. J was trimmed by 6 bases and V by 4 bases; bases with no gene match: 7. CDR1 and CDR2 (germline): MGHRA, YSYEKL. The CDR3 nucleotides read TGCGCCAGCAGCCCGACTGGACTAGCGACCAATGAGCAGTTCTTC. Residues: CASSPTGLATNEQFF.

In this sample, this clonotype turned up many times. The chain carries TRBV11-3 and TRBJ2-3; D gene ambiguous. This CDR3 has 13 residues. CDR1 SGHNT and CDR2 YENEEA come from the germline V gene. The V and J ends lost 3 bases and 4 bases respectively, with 8 bases between them. This CDR3 reads CASSLYGSDTQYF. The CDR3 region has the DNA TGTGCCAGCAGCTTGTACGGTTCAGATACGCAGTATTTT.

This chain connects TRBV6-6 to TRBJ1-5; D may be TRBD1 (5 bases). CDR1 and CDR2 from the germline V gene are MNHNY and SVGAGI (reference sequence). This CDR3 has 13 residues. V gave up 5 bases and J gave up 6 bases, with 11 bases separating them. CDR3 DNA: TGTGCCAGCAGTGGGGGAATCGGTCAGCCCCAGCATTTT. Its translation is CASSGGIGQPQHF.

V and J are TRBV5-1 and TRBJ1-1, with 11 bases lining up with TRBD1. From germline, CDR1 is SGHRS and CDR2 YFSETQ. Trimming took 4 bases from V and 7 from J; bases not matched to a gene: 12. CDR3 length: 16 residues. The CDR3, as DNA: TGCGCCAGCAGCATCGGACAGGGGGCCAGGTTGGTTGAAGCTTTCTTT. It codes for CASSIGQGARLVEAFF.

On this clonotype itself: Since a much larger clone is just one base distant, this may be a read error. This CDR3 is missing its conserved last phenylalanine or tryptophan, likely due to a read error. The genes are TRBV7-2 and TRBJ2-5; D remains ambiguous. CDR1 SGHTA and CDR2 FQGNSA come from the germline V gene. Trimming cost V 1 base and J 6 bases, with 9 bases left between them. This CDR3 contains 13 residues. DNA of the CDR3: TGTGCCAGCAGCTTAGTCAGGATGAAGACCCAGTACTTA. Translation gives CASSLVRMKTQYL.

This chain links TRBV4-1 with TRBJ1-3; D possibly corresponds to TRBD1 (6 bases). The germline CDR1 and CDR2 sequences are MGHRA and YSYEKL. The CDR3 length is 17 residues. V was trimmed by 3 bases and J by 4 bases, leaving 19 bases between them. The CDR3 DNA reads as TGCGCCAGCAGCCAGGACCCTGGGGGGCCTACGGGAAACACCATATATTTT. Its protein is CASSQDPGGPTGNTIYF.

The chain employs TRBV7-9 and TRBJ2-1, with 10 bases fitting TRBD2. V lost 5 bases, J lost 5 bases, and 6 bases stayed unmatched. This CDR3 is 15 amino acids long. Per germline, CDR1 SEHNR and CDR2 FQNEAQ (reference sequence). CDR3 coding DNA: TGTGCCAGCAGCCCTAGCGGGGGCTCTCACAATGAGCAGTTCTTC. Protein product: CASSPSGGSHNEQFF.

V gene TRBV5-4 combines with J gene TRBJ2-7, with D possibly TRBD1 on 6 matching bases. V shed 4 bases and J shed 7 bases, with 15 bases lying between them. Per the germline V gene, CDR1 is SGHNT and CDR2 is YYREEE (reference sequence). This CDR3 contains 13 residues. The CDR3 region is CASSADSLREQYF. CDR3 coding DNA: TGTGCCAGCAGCGCGGACAGCCTACGTGAGCAGTACTTC. Using reference TRBV5-4 and TRBJ2-7 for the parts outside the CDR3, the full variable domain is ETGVTQSPTHLIKTRGQQVTLRCSSQSGHNTVSWYQQALGQGPQFIFQYYREEENGRGNFPPRFSGLQFPNYSSELNVNALELDDSALYLCASSADSLREQYFGPGTRLTVT.

This clonotype turned up a few times. CDR3 loop: CASSLVNRGDSPLHF. CDR3 DNA: TGCGCCAGCAGCTTGGTAAACAGGGGTGATTCACCCCTCCACTTT. This rearrangement joins TRBV5-1 to TRBJ1-6; 7 bases match TRBD1. With 0 bases clipped from V and 8 bases from J, the junction kept 5 bases outside the gene matches. This CDR3 has 15 amino acids. CDR1 and CDR2 from the germline V gene are SGHRS and YFSETQ.

This clonotype was picked up a small number of times. This sequence joins TRBV6-1 and TRBJ2-7, with D uncertain. CDR3 length equals 14 residues. Germline V gene lookup returns CDR1 MNHNS and CDR2 SASEGT. Deletions cut 5 bases from V and 3 bases from J, with 14 bases between. CDR3 DNA: TGTGCCAGCAGTTTTGCCGGTGGTAACTACGAGCAGTACTTC. Translated, it gives CASSFAGGNYEQYF.

In this sample, this clonotype turned up once. The V and J genes are TRBV15 and TRBJ1-2; unclear D gene. This CDR3 has 16 amino acids. The V end was cut by 5 bases, the J end by 0 bases, with 16 bases between. Germline CDR1 reads LNHNV; CDR2 reads YYDKDF (reference sequence). The CDR3 nucleotides read TGTGCCACCAGCCGGACGGATTATACAGCTAACTATGGCTACACCTTC. Translated: CATSRTDYTANYGYTF.

This chain joins TRBV20-1 and TRBJ1-5, with a possible D match to TRBD1 (6 bases). Per the germline V gene, CDR1 is DFQATT and CDR2 is SNEGSKA (reference sequence). The CDR3 is made up of 16 amino acids. V lost 3 bases, J lost 2 bases, and 17 bases lay in between. Here the CDR3 DNA reads TGCAGTGCTAGGGGATTACAGGGTGGGGGCAATCAGCCCCAGCATTTT. Amino acids: CSARGLQGGGNQPQHF.

V and J are TRBV12-3 or TRBV12-4 and TRBJ2-7; D is uncertain. The CDR3 is 13 residues long. V was shortened by 6 bases and J by 6 bases, with 15 bases between the two germline ends. CDR3 in DNA: TGTGCCAGCAGCCAAACCCCCCCTAGCGAGCAGTACTTC. It yields the protein CASSQTPPSEQYF.

Regarding this clonotype: Just one base apart from a much larger clone, this may be a read error. The final CDR3 position lacks the conserved phenylalanine or tryptophan, pointing to a likely read error. The V call is TRBV7-8, the J call TRBJ2-7; D possibly uses TRBD1 or TRBD2 (5 bases each). V was trimmed by 5 bases and J by 5 bases, leaving 16 bases between them. This CDR3 has 14 amino acids. CDR1 is SGHVS and CDR2 is FQNEAQ in the germline V gene. The CDR3 region has the DNA TGTGCCAGCAGCGCCCGGGACCCCGTAAACGAGCAGTACTTA. Protein product: CASSARDPVNEQYL.

The chain joins TRBV19 to TRBJ2-6, with D possibly matching TRBD1 (6 bases). Trimming removed 6 bases from V and 0 bases from J, with 9 bases in between. CDR3 length: 15 amino acids. Germline CDR1 LNHDA, CDR2 SQIVND (reference sequence). Here the CDR3 DNA reads TGTGCCAGTAGAACAGGGTTCTCTGGGGCCAACGTCCTGACTTTC. It yields the protein CASRTGFSGANVLTF. Based on the CDR3 plus reference TRBV19 and TRBJ2-6, the full variable domain is DGGITQSPKYLFRKEGQNVTLSCEQNLNHDAMYWYRQDPGQGLRLIYYSQIVNDFQKGDIAEGYSVSREKKESFPLTVTSAQKNPTAFYLCASRTGFSGANVLTFGAGSRLTVL.

The DNA of the CDR3 is TGTGCCACCAGCAGAGATGAGACCGGGTATAGCAATCAGCCCCAGCATTTT. This gives the protein CATSRDETGYSNQPQHF. The V gene is TRBV15, the J gene TRBJ1-5; D remains ambiguous. The germline V gene encodes CDR1 LNHNV and CDR2 YYDKDF (reference sequence). V lost 0 bases to trimming and J lost 0 bases, with 12 bases between them. The CDR3 consists of 17 residues.

In this sample, this clonotype turned up a few times. This chain links TRBV20-1 with TRBJ2-5; D uncertain. Germline V gives CDR1 DFQATT, CDR2 SNEGSKA (reference sequence). V gave up 4 bases and J gave up 1 base, with 7 bases separating them. The CDR3 is made up of 12 amino acids. The chain's CDR3 is CSAIDFQETQYF. CDR3 sequence (DNA): TGCAGTGCTATTGACTTCCAAGAGACCCAGTACTTC.